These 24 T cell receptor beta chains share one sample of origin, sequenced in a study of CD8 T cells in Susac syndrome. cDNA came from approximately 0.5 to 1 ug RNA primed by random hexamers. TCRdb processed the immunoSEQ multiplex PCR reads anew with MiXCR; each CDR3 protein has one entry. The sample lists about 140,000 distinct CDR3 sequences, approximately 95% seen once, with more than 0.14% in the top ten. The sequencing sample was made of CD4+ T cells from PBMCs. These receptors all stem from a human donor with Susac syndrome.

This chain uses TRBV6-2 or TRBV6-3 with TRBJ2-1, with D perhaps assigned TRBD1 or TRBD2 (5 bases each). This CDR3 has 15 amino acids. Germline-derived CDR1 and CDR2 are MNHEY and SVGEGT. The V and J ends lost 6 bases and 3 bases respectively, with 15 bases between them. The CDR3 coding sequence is TGTGCCAGCAGGCGCCTGGGGGAGCGCTACAATGAGCAGTTCTTC. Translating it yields CASRRLGERYNEQFF.

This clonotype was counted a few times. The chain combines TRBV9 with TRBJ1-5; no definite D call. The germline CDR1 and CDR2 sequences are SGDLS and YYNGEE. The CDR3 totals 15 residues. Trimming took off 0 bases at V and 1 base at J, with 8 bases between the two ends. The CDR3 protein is CASSVGAESNQPQHF. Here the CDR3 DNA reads TGTGCCAGCAGCGTAGGGGCAGAGAGCAATCAGCCCCAGCATTTT.

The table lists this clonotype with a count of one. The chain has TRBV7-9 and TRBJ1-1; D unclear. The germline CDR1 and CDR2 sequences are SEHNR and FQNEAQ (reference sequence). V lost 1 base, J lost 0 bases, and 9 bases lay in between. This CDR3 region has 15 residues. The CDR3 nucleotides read TGTGCCAGCAGCTTAGTAGCCAGCATGAACACTGAAGCTTTCTTT. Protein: CASSLVASMNTEAFF.

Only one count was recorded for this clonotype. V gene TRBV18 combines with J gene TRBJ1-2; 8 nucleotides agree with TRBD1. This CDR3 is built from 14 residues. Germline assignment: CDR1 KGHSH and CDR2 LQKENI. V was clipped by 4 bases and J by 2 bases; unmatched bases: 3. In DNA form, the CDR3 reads TGTGCCAGCTCACTTCGGACAGGGAACTATGGCTACACCTTC. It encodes CASSLRTGNYGYTF.

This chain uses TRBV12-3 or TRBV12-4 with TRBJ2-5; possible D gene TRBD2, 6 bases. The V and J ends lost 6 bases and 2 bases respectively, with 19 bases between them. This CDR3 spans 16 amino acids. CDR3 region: CASSPTPGRGQETQYF. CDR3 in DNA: TGTGCCAGCAGCCCAACCCCGGGGCGGGGACAAGAGACCCAGTACTTC.

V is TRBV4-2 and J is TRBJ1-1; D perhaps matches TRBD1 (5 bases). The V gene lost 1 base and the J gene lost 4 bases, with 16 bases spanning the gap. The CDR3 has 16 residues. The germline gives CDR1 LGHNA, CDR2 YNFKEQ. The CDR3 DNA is TGTGCCAGCAGCCAAGGGAGCACGGGGCAACGCACTGAAGCTTTCTTT. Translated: CASSQGSTGQRTEAFF.

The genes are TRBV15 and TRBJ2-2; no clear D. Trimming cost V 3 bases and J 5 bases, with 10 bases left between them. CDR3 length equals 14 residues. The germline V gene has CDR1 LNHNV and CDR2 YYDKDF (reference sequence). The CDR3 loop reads CATSRLTSTGELFF. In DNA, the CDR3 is TGTGCCACCAGCAGGCTAACGAGTACCGGGGAGCTGTTTTTT.

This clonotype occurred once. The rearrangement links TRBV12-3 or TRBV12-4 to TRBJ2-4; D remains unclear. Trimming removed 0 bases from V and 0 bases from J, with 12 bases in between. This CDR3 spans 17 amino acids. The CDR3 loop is CASSLARGALAKNIQYF. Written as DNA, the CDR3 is TGTGCCAGCAGTTTAGCGAGAGGAGCCCTAGCCAAAAACATTCAGTACTTC.

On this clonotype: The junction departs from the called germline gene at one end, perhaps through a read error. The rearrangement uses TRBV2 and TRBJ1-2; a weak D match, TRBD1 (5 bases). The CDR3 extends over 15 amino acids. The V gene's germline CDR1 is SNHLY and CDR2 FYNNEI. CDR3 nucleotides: TGTGCCAGCAGTGAGAGTCAGGGCCGGAACTCTGGCTACACCTTC. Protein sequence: CASSESQGRNSGYTF.

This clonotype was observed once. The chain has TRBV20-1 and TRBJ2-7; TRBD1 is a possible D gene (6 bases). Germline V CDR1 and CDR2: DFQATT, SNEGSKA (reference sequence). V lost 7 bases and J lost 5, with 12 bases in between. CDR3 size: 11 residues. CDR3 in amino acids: CSVPGDHEQYF. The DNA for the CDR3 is TGCAGTGTCCCAGGGGACCACGAGCAGTACTTC.

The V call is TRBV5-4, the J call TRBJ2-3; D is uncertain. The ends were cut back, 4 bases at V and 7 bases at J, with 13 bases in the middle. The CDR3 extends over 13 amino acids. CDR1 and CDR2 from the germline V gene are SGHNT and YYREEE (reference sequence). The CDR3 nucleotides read TGTGCCAGCAGCCAAAACACCAAGAATACGCAGTATTTT. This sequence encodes CASSQNTKNTQYF.

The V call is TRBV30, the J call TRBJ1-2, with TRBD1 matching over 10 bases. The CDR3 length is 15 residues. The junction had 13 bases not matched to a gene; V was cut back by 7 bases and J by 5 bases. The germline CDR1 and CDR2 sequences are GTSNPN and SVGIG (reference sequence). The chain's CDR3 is CAYLTGTGVRYGYTF. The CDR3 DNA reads TGTGCCTACTTAACCGGGACAGGGGTTCGGTATGGCTACACCTTC.

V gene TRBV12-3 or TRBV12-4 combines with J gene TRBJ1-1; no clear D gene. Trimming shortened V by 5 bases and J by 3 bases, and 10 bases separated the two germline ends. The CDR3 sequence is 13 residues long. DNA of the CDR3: TGTGCCAGCAGTGATGACGCGCACACTGAAGCTTTCTTT. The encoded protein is CASSDDAHTEAFF.

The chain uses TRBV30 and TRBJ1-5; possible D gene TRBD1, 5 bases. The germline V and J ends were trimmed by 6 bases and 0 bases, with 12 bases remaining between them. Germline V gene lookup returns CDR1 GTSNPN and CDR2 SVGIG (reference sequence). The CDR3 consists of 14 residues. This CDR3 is CACSGTYSNQPQHF. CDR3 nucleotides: TGTGCCTGTTCCGGGACTTATAGCAATCAGCCCCAGCATTTT. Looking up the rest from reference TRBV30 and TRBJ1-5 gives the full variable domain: SQTIHQWPATLVQPVGSPLSLECTVEGTSNPNLYWYRQAAGRGLQLLFYSVGIGQISSEVPQNLSASRPQDRQFILSSKKLLLSDSGFYLCACSGTYSNQPQHFGDGTRLSIL.

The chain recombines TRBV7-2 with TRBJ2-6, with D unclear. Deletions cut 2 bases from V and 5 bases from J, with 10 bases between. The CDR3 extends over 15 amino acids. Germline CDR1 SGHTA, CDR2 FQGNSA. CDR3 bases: TGTGCCAGCAGCTTAACTCAACTCCGGGCCAACGTCCTGACTTTC. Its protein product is CASSLTQLRANVLTF.

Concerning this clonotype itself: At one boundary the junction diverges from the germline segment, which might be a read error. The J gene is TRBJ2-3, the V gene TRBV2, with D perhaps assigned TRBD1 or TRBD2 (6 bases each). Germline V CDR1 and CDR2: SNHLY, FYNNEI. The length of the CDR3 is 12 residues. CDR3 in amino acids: CASSERGTPTDF. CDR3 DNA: TGTGCCAGCAGTGAGAGGGGGACTCCCACGGATTTT.

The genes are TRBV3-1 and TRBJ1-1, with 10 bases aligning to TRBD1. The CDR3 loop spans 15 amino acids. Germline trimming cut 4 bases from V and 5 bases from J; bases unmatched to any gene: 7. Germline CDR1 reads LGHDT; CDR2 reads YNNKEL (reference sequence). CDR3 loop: CASSRRQGARTEAFF. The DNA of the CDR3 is TGTGCCAGCAGCCGGCGACAGGGGGCGCGGACTGAAGCTTTCTTT.

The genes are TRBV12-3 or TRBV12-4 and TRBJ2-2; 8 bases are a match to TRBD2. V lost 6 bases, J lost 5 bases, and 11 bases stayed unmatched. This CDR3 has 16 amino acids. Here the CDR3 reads CASSPLGRGETGELFF. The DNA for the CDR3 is TGTGCCAGCAGCCCCCTTGGGCGGGGGGAGACCGGGGAGCTGTTTTTT.

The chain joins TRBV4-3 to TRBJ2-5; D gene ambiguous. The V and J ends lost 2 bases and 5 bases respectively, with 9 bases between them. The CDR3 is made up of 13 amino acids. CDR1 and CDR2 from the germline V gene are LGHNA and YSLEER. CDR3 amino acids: CASSQSHRETQYF. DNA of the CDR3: TGCGCCAGCAGCCAATCCCATAGGGAGACCCAGTACTTC.

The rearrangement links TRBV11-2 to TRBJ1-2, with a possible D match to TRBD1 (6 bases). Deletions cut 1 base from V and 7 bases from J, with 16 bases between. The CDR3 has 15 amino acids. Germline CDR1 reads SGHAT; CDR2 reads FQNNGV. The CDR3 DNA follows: TGTGCCAGCAGCTTAGCCTCAGGGGCGCTTGGTGGCTACACCTTC. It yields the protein CASSLASGALGGYTF.

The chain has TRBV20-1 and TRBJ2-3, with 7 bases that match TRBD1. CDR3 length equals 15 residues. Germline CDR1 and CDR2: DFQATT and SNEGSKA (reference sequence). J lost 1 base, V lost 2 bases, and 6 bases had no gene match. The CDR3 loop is CSARSTGVGTDTQYF. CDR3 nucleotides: TGCAGTGCTAGATCCACAGGGGTTGGCACAGATACGCAGTATTTT.

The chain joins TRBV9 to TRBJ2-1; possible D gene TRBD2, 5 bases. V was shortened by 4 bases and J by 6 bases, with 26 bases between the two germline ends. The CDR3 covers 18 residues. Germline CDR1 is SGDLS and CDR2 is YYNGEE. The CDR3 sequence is CASSPTFRGNTPTNEQFF. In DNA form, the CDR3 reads TGTGCCAGCAGCCCCACGTTTCGGGGAAACACACCGACCAATGAGCAGTTCTTC. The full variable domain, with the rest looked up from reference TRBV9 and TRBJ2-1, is DSGVTQTPKHLITATGQRVTLRCSPRSGDLSVYWYQQSLDQGLQFLIQYYNGEERAKGNILERFSAQQFPDLHSELNLSSLELGDSALYFCASSPTFRGNTPTNEQFFGPGTRLTVL.

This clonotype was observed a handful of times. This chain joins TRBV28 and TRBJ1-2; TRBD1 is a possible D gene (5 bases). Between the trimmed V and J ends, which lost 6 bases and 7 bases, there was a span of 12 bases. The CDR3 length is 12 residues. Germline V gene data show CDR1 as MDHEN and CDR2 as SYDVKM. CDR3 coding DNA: TGTGCCAGCAGCCTCGGGGCCACTGGCTACACCTTC. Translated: CASSLGATGYTF.

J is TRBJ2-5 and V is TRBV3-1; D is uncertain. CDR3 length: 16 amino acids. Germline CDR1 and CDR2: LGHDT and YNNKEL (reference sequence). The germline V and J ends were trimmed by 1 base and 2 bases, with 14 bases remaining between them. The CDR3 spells CASSQVGLSEQETQYF. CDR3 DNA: TGTGCCAGCAGCCAAGTTGGGCTCAGCGAGCAAGAGACCCAGTACTTC.